This T cell receptor (beta chain) was obtained from a study of regulatory T cells in long-lasting Graves disease (dated by TCRdb to 2020 to 2023). About the study as a whole: Newly diagnosed Graves' disease patients had taken antithyroid drugs for less than 3 months. Persistent Graves' disease patients were compared with newly diagnosed Graves' disease patients by peripheral blood TCR sequencing and RNA sequencing. The study was registered as a clinical trial and conducted in China. TCR sequencing covered roughly 13 persistent and roughly 20 newly diagnosed Graves' disease patients, some 35 samples in total. Beyond this particular receptor, the publication reports: Compared with newly diagnosed patients, patients with persistent Graves' disease had lower TCR Shannon entropy and fewer highly expanded clones, which suggests clonal expansion. The authors acknowledged the small sample size as a limitation that may reduce accuracy. The study examined only peripheral blood because the primary lesion, thyroid tissue, could not be accessed. Sequencing and analysis were limited to the TCR beta chain. A larger number of public clonotypes was shared among persistent patients (fewer than 3,000) than among newly diagnosed patients (approximately 1,000).

The library was built by means of multiplex PCR. These reads were obtained on an Illumina HiSeq 4000. iRepertoire HTBI primers and Arm-PCR amplification of CDR3 regions were used to construct TCR beta libraries. Gel purification was performed on PCR products prior to sequencing. Turning to the authors' computational methods: A total of 62 TRBV and more than twelve TRBJ segments were identified across samples and were used for gene usage analysis of CDR3 amino acid clonotypes. COPE and FqMerger were used to merge filtered high-quality paired reads into contigs. BLAST was used to align contigs to IMGT TRBV, TRBD and TRBJ reference genes, with CDR3 defined following IMGT. Clonotypes above 0.1% frequency were classified as highly expanded clones. Repertoire diversity was measured by Shannon entropy, and V-J evenness by the Gini coefficient. A clonotype found in more than one individual was treated as public. TCRdb itself trimmed the public reads at Q25 with fastp, ran MiXCR and retained productive beta chains. A single entry per CDR3 protein holds the most common genes and DNA from its merged rows. TCRdb's processing, not the study's, gives the V and J calls here. The sample yields approximately 460,000 distinct CDR3 sequences; about 15% were counted once. Of the sample, about 10% is held by the ten largest clones.

The time point tag for this specimen amounts to: newly diagnosed GD, antithyroid drugs for less than 3 months. RNA was extracted from PBMCs in TRIzol for both TCR sequencing and RNA sequencing. Graves' disease was diagnosed according to American Thyroid Association guidelines. Patients were recruited from an endocrinology department in Xi'an, China. Each patient gave 7 to 9.5 milliliters of peripheral blood, collected in an EDTA anticoagulant tube. Ficoll Paque Plus density gradient separation was used to isolate PBMCs, and no further T cell sorting was done. An Agilent 2100 Bioanalyzer and agarose gel were used to check RNA quality, while a NanoDrop 2000 measured RNA concentration. Comment on this clonotype: It has no known antigen specificity. A much larger clone differs by one base, so this may be a read error.

The sample also formed part of further work on T cells in Graves' hyperthyroidism and ophthalmopathy. Taken from the second paper: Stable Graves' hyperthyroidism was defined as the absence of progression to ophthalmopathy over 18 months of follow-up. Hyperthyroidism patients were aged 18 to 65 years and newly diagnosed, with disease duration of less than 2 months. The study excluded patients with uncontrolled infections, other autoimmune diseases, pregnancy or lactation. Clinical symptoms, serum thyroxine and TRAb, thyroid ultrasound, and orbital computed tomography formed the basis for the diagnoses. A first-round RT-PCR of the TCR CDR3 used the HTBI primer set with the Qiagen OneStep RT-PCR kit. Most expanded thyroid clonotypes (frequency above 0.001) were also detected in blood, a finding suggesting that blood repertoires may reflect thyroid immune responses. In cross-validation, a model built on a 13 V-J signature told ophthalmopathy apart from stable hyperthyroidism with under 90% sensitivity and around 84% specificity, and in testing the same model reached 80%/75%. In validation, the model predicted progression to ophthalmopathy a median of 6.5 months before onset, with over 60% sensitivity and around 76% specificity. To identify TCR V-J signatures that set the groups apart, the researchers used a discovery cohort of 100 patients, made up of fewer than 50 with Graves' ophthalmopathy and some 56 with stable Graves' hyperthyroidism. Prospective prediction of ophthalmopathy was tested in an independent validation cohort of approximately 19 hyperthyroidism patients and some 17 patients who later progressed to ophthalmopathy. The 90 or so discovery patients were randomly split 7:3 into training and test sets. Thyroid tissue and blood T-cell repertoires from six Graves' hyperthyroidism patients were also compared in the study. After blood sampling, hyperthyroidism patients were treated with methimazole at a starting dose of 30 mg daily, and ophthalmopathy patients were treated with high-dose intravenous methylprednisolone. Libraries were constructed in a second round of multiplex PCR, after which size selection and purification were carried out. Sequencing of the libraries was done on an Illumina HiSeq2000 using paired-end 100 bp reads. Raw data were processed with SOAPnuke, discarding reads with adapters, uncalled bases, mean Phred below 15, or no exact constant-primer or identifier match. COPE v1.2.5 was used to merge the high-quality paired reads, and each unique nucleotide sequence was defined as a clonotype. Clonotypes were aligned to IMGT TRBV, TRBD and TRBJ reference segments using MiTCR v1.1. Analysis was restricted to V-J combinations with a frequency above 0.0001, which covered about 99% of repertoires. The TCS score was defined as the ratio of F50 (clonal expansion) to E x V (chaos), calculated using BLOSUM62-based TCRdist between CDR3 peptides within each V-J. Welch's t-statistics and random forest reduced some 510 V-J features to under 15, which were used in a naive Bayes classifier (R e1071). No statistical method was used to fix the sample size in advance, and group allocation was not hidden from the investigators. The paper reports TCR Vbeta CDR3 sequencing of some 140 peripheral blood samples: approximately 41 ophthalmopathy, fewer than 85 hyperthyroidism and around 17 progressor patients.

This receptor was identified in a woman aged 25 to 45 with Graves disease. Donor details come from another sample of the same person, matched by shared clones. The sequenced sample was peripheral blood mononuclear cells (PBMCs), obtained at new diagnosis, from a patient treated with antithyroid drugs.

The nucleotide sequence reads as follows: TGCAGTGCTAGAGATTTTACAAGCGGGAGTTACGAGGCCCAGTACTTC. It codes for CSARDFTSGSYEAQYF. The chain was built from TRBV20-1 and TRBJ2-5, and 8 bases in between align with TRBD2. The germline V gene encodes CDR1 DFQATT and CDR2 SNEGSKA (reference sequence). After removal of 0 bases from V and 9 bases from J, the junction retains 15 bases not matched to a gene. The cysteine opens and the phenylalanine closes a CDR3 of 16 amino acids. Only CDR3 DNA is held: 48 bases, read in frame from base 1.